The rows below give T cell receptor beta chains drawn from one sample of a study of CD8+CD57+ T cells in acquired aplastic anemia. TCRdb passed the reads through MiXCR, listing each CDR3 protein once. The sample includes approximately 380,000 distinct CDR3 sequences, around 68% of them seen just once. Sequences were obtained from sorted CD4+, CD8+, or CD8+CD57+ T cells (not recorded which) from PBMCs. The receptors come from a human donor in good health, serving as a control. CDR3s include the opening cysteine and the closing phenylalanine or tryptophan. Fields, in order: J gene, clone size, CDR3 length, V gene, D gene, CDR3 DNA, CDR3 protein. A D gene is named only where the DNA matches it firmly. The size field is filled for only some rows; it gives once, few, many or a size class.

TRBJ1-1,once,14,TRBV7-9,-,TGTGCCAGCAGCTTAGATCGGCCGCTGGTCTCTAGCACATTT,CASSLDRPLVSSTF
TRBJ2-5,many,15,TRBV20-1,TRBD2,TGCAGTGCCCCTCGGACTAGCGGGGACCAAGAGACCCAGTACTTC,CSAPRTSGDQETQYF
TRBJ2-7,once,14,TRBV10-3,-,-,CASRRGPGGYTFGF
TRBJ1-1,many,14,TRBV19,-,TGTGCCAGCACGCGTGGAGGGGTGAACACTGAAGCTTTCTTT,CASTRGGVNTEAFF
TRBJ1-2,-,14,TRBV7-2,-,TGTGCCAGCACCCGGGGGCCAGAGACCCAGGACTTCACCTTC,CASTRGPETQDFTF
TRBJ2-7,many,13,TRBV27,-,TGTGCCAGCAGGGCAGGTTCTACCTACGAGCAGTACTTC,CASRAGSTYEQYF
TRBJ2-5,-,13,TRBV20-1,-,TGCAGTGCCACCTCAACGGTGCAACGGGCCCAGTACTTC,CSATSTVQRAQYF
TRBJ2-3,-,12,TRBV25-1,-,TGTGCCAGCAGTGAATACCCAGATACGCAGTATTTT,CASSEYPDTQYF
TRBJ2-4,few,14,TRBV13,TRBD1,TGTGCCAGCAGCTCGACCGGACAGGGATCCATTCAGTACTTC,CASSSTGQGSIQYF
TRBJ2-3,-,16,TRBV5-1,TRBD1,TGTGCCAGCAGCTCGGGACAGGGGGATTCAAAAGATACGCAGTATTTT,CASSSGQGDSKDTQYF
TRBJ1-1,-,17,TRBV25-1,-,TGTGCCAGCAGTGACCCAGGGCACCCTGGGGGCAACACTGAAGCTTTCTTT,CASSDPGHPGGNTEAFF
TRBJ1-4,many,14,TRBV27,-,TGTGCCAGCAGTTTACCGGGGGCGCGTGAAAAACTGTTTTTT,CASSLPGAREKLFF
TRBJ1-5,-,13,TRBV10-1,-,TGCGCCAGCAGTGAGAACCTAAATCAGCCCCAGCATTTT,CASSENLNQPQHF
TRBJ2-5,-,14,TRBV10-1,-,TGCGCCAGCAGCGGGCACCAAAAGACAGAGGCCCAGTACTTC,CASSGHQKTEAQYF
TRBJ1-2,-,13,TRBV7-3,TRBD1,TGTGCCAGCAGCATTGACAGGGGGCAAGGCTACACCTTC,CASSIDRGQGYTF
TRBJ2-5,-,16,TRBV7-7,-,TGTGCCAGCAGCACAGGTCGACTGCCCGGGCAGTACTTCCAGTACTTC,CASSTGRLPGQYFQYF
TRBJ1-2,-,15,TRBV7-9,-,TGTGCCAGCAGCTTATGTGCAGGGACTAACGGTGACAACACCTTC,CASSLCAGTNGDNTF
TRBJ1-2,-,12,TRBV29-1,-,TGCAGCGTTGCCCGGATGCGCGAGGGCTACACCTTC,CSVARMREGYTF
TRBJ1-1,many,15,TRBV7-8,-,TGTGCCAGCAGCTTGAGGCATCAGGGGAACACTGAAGCTTTCTTT,CASSLRHQGNTEAFF
TRBJ1-6,-,15,TRBV15,-,TGTGCCACCAGCAGAGAGAAAGGGGGAAATTCACCCCTCCACTTT,CATSREKGGNSPLHF
TRBJ1-2,-,14,TRBV7-2,-,TGTGCCAGCAGCTTATCAGCCTCTAACTATGGCTACACCTTC,CASSLSASNYGYTF
TRBJ1-6,few,13,TRBV19,-,TGTGCCAGTAGAGACAGGCATAATTCACCCCTCCACTTT,CASRDRHNSPLHF
TRBJ2-1,-,15,TRBV11-2,-,TGTGCCATCACCTATTCAGGGTGGGGAAGCAATGAGCAGTTCTTC,CAITYSGWGSNEQFF
TRBJ2-3,-,14,TRBV10-2,TRBD1,TGCGCCAGCAGGAACAGGGGGGAGGCAGATACGCAGTATTTT,CASRNRGEADTQYF
TRBJ2-7,-,14,TRBV5-1,TRBD1,TGCGCCAGCAGCTTGGAGCAGGGGGCTAGAGAGCAGTACTTC,CASSLEQGAREQYF
TRBJ2-7,few,16,TRBV24-1,-,TGTGCCACCAGGGGGCCGCCTCGGGGACGGTCCTACGAGCAGTACTTC,CATRGPPRGRSYEQYF
TRBJ2-5,once,14,TRBV7-9,-,TGTGCCAGCAGCAGTCGCGCTGAACCATCGGGCGAGCAGTTC,CASSSRAEPSGEQF
TRBJ2-6,-,15,TRBV19,-,TGTGCCAGTAGTCAATCTGGGTCTGGAACCTACGAGCAGAACTTC,CASSQSGSGTYEQNF
TRBJ2-5,many,13,TRBV5-6,-,TGTGCCAGCAGCTTTGTTTCGGAGGAGACCCAGTACTTC,CASSFVSEETQYF
TRBJ1-2,-,11,TRBV20-1,-,TGCAGTGCTGTGGGGCCTTATGGCTACACCTTC,CSAVGPYGYTF
TRBJ2-3,once,16,TRBV11-2,TRBD2,TGTGCCAGCAGCTATGGACTAGCGGGGGGCGCAGATACGCAGTATTTT,CASSYGLAGGADTQYF
TRBJ2-1,-,15,TRBV3-1,-,TGTGCCAGCAGCCAAGAGGCTCGTTCAATCAGCCCCCGCATTTTC,CASSQEARSISPRIF
TRBJ2-7,many,14,TRBV7-6,TRBD1,TGTGCCAGCAGCTTAACCGGGACAGGGAACGAGCAGTACTTC,CASSLTGTGNEQYF
TRBJ2-5,many,14,TRBV2,-,TGTGCCAGCACGAGCACAGAGGCGGCCGAGACCCAGTACTTC,CASTSTEAAETQYF
TRBJ1-1,-,14,TRBV20-1,-,TGCAGTGCCCCTATGTTAGGGAGGGACACTGAAGCTTTCTTT,CSAPMLGRDTEAFF
TRBJ2-3,many,17,TRBV14,TRBD2,TGTGCCAGCAGCCCCCCTGGGTTGCGGGGGGGCCCAGATACGCAGTATTTT,CASSPPGLRGGPDTQYF
TRBJ1-6,once,13,TRBV19,-,TGTGCCATCCGGAAGAGCGGGCCCGATCGTTCACCCTTT,CAIRKSGPDRSPF
TRBJ1-2,-,15,TRBV7-2,-,TGTGCCAGCAGCTTAGCGGGGTACTCTGAGCATGGCTTCACCTTC,CASSLAGYSEHGFTF
TRBJ2-3,many,14,TRBV7-2,-,TGTGCCAGCAGCTTTCTCACAACATCAGATACGCAGTATTTT,CASSFLTTSDTQYF
TRBJ1-6,-,13,TRBV6-4,-,TGTGCCAGCGGTTCCGCAGGCGGTAATCCACTCCACTTT,CASGSAGGNPLHF